This TCR beta chain appears in the sequencing data of a study of human thymus T cells. Resected material from corrective heart surgery provided the thymus tissue analysed. Donor material was obtained from healthy Finnish infants undergoing corrective surgery for congenital heart defects. CDR1 MNHEY and CDR2 SMNVEV come from the germline V gene (reference sequence). V was trimmed by 2 bases and J by 2 bases, leaving 21 bases between them. The CDR3 totals 18 residues. Repertoires were generated with immunoSEQ multiplex PCR, while TCRdb's copy carries only in-frame clones and drops some. The sample has tens of thousands of clones; around 95% are singletons.

The specimen sequenced was thymus tissue. The sequence was obtained from a girl less than two years old with a congenital heart defect but otherwise immunologically healthy. The rearrangement joins TRBV27 to TRBJ2-5; the D call may be TRBD1 or TRBD2 (5 bases each). The CDR3 loop reads CASSLRRQLLGGQETQYF. The CDR3 DNA sequence: TGTGCCAGCAGTTTACGCCGACAACTACTTGGGGGACAAGAGACCCAGTACTTC.